This TCR beta chain comes out of a study of Ad26.COV2.S vaccination and SARS-CoV-2 variants. Study summary: Donor joined the COV1001 Ad26.COV2.S trial arm.

Libraries were prepared by immunoSEQ multiplex PCR; TCRdb keeps only in-frame clonotypes and omits some of them. The table records 300,000 to 400,000 clones, roughly 90% of them present only once. There are 14 residues in the CDR3. Germline CDR1 is ENHRY and CDR2 is SYGVKD. The V and J ends lost 7 bases and 0 bases respectively, with 10 bases between them. Treatment defined: some 20 received Ad26.COV2.S at low or high dose, single or two shots; several received placebo; per-sample allocation not given. Each sample was drawn 63 days after the first injection (of vaccine or placebo). Points on this clone: The antigen remains undetermined.

General study results and limits: Relative to placebo recipients, vaccine recipients exhibited elevated spike-specific TCR breadth.

This chain uses TRBV10-3 with TRBJ1-3; D is unclear. The sequence came from a person between 18 and 60 years old who received the Ad26.COV2.S COVID-19 vaccine or a placebo. The sequenced sample was peripheral blood, obtained in a trial of Ad26.COV2.S vaccine versus placebo. CDR3 residues: CAIMEGPSGNTIYF. The CDR3, as DNA: TGTGCCATCATGGAGGGCCCCTCTGGAAACACCATATATTTT.